This T cell receptor beta chain is drawn from a study of response to subunit inactivated influenza vaccine. Regarding the study as a whole: A suggestion made by the authors is that each seasonal influenza vaccination recruits few new T cells.

TCRdb reprocessed the RT-PCR reads with MiXCR, giving one entry per CDR3 protein. The data hold some 300,000 distinct CDR3 sequences, with approximately 23% observed a single time. Worth noting for this clonotype: What it binds is unknown.

This CDR3 contains 15 residues. The trim removed 4 bases at V and 4 bases at J, leaving 6 bases unmatched. Germline lookup yields CDR1 SNHLY and CDR2 FYNNEI. The material was PBMCs from blood, obtained approximately 20 months after vaccination. V gene TRBV2 combines with J gene TRBJ2-3; TRBD1 aligns across 9 bases. This clonotype was sampled from a man between 50 and 75 years old who received an inactivated influenza vaccine. The CDR3 is CASSGTGAHADTQYF. Here the CDR3 DNA reads TGTGCCAGCAGTGGGACAGGGGCCCATGCAGATACGCAGTATTTT.